A single sample is the source of the 18 T cell receptor beta chains below, sequenced in a study of cytomegalovirus exposure and HLA in healthy donors. Both 60 Vbeta primers and 13 Jbeta primers went into the PCR. Profiling relied on immunoSEQ multiplex PCR, and the TCRdb table lists in-frame clones only, not all of them. Here the sample spans 200,000 to 250,000 clones, over 65% being singletons. Sequencing was done on a sample of PBMCs. The origin of the receptors is a human donor in good health.

V usage is TRBV12-1 and J usage is TRBJ1-1; the table's D call TRBD1 went unverified against the DNA. TRBV12-1 is given as a pseudogene. CDR3 length: 17 residues. CDR3 amino acids: CASTFPRASSGDTEAFF. Written as DNA, the CDR3 is TGTGCCAGCACCTTCCCACGGGCCTCCTCAGGGGACACTGAAGCTTTCTTT.

V usage is TRBV6-1 and J usage is TRBJ2-7, with TRBD1 matching over 9 bases. The J segment lost 3 bases and the V segment lost 6 bases, leaving 6 bases of the junction unmatched. Germline assignment: CDR1 MNHNS and CDR2 SASEGT. This CDR3 is built from 14 residues. The CDR3 protein is CASREQGAGYEQYF. CDR3 sequence (DNA): TGTGCCAGCAGGGAACAGGGGGCCGGCTACGAGCAGTACTTC.

This clone was counted a single time. The chain recombines TRBV28 with TRBJ2-1, with TRBD1 matching 11 bases. CDR1 and CDR2 from the germline V gene are MDHEN and SYDVKM. The CDR3 length is 16 residues. The V segment lost 3 bases and the J segment 4 bases; nucleotides outside the gene matches: 5. CDR3 nucleotide sequence: TGTGCCAGCAGTTTCTCCGGGACAGGGGGATACAATGAGCAGTTCTTC. This gives the protein CASSFSGTGGYNEQFF.

V usage is TRBV7-2 and J usage is TRBJ2-5; 8 bases agree with TRBD1. The germline CDR1 and CDR2 sequences are SGHTA and FQGNSA. This CDR3 has 14 amino acids. V shed 5 bases, J shed 4 bases, and the junction held 6 bases outside the gene matches. For the CDR3, the DNA is TGTGCCAGCAGCCGCACAGGGGGGAGAGAGACCCAGTACTTC. The encoded protein is CASSRTGGRETQYF.

This clone appeared a few times. V is TRBV18 and J is TRBJ2-1, with 7 bases that match TRBD2. The CDR3 length is 12 residues. Germline V CDR1 and CDR2: KGHSH, LQKENI. The ends lost 0 bases at V and 11 bases at J; junction bases unmatched: 1. CDR3 protein: CASSPPGGKQFF. The DNA of the CDR3 is TGTGCCAGCTCACCACCGGGGGGGAAGCAGTTCTTC.

The chain links TRBV29-1 to TRBJ1-4; TRBD1 might be the D (6 bases). V was shortened by 6 bases and J by 0 bases, with 14 bases between the two germline ends. The CDR3 is made up of 15 amino acids. CDR1 SQVTM and CDR2 ANQGSEA come from the germline V gene. CDR3 amino acids: CSVPARGATNEKLFF. CDR3 nucleotides: TGCAGCGTGCCAGCCAGGGGCGCAACTAATGAAAAACTGTTTTTT.

The sample holds a few counts of this clone. V gene TRBV7-9 combines with J gene TRBJ2-5, with D possibly being TRBD2 (5 bases). Germline V gene data show CDR1 as SEHNR and CDR2 as FQNEAQ (reference sequence). This CDR3 comprises 14 residues. V was clipped by 4 bases and J by 9 bases, with 18 bases between them. The CDR3 loop is CASSSPRAERAQYF. CDR3 bases: TGTGCCAGCAGCTCTCCGAGGGCCGAAAGGGCCCAGTACTTC. Looking up the rest from reference TRBV7-9 and TRBJ2-5 gives the full variable domain: DTGVSQNPRHKITKRGQNVTFRCDPISEHNRLYWYRQTLGQGPEFLTYFQNEAQLEKSRLLSDRFSAERPKGSFSTLEIQRTEQGDSAMYLCASSSPRAERAQYFGPGTRLLVL.

This chain connects TRBV4-3 to TRBJ1-2; tentative D call: TRBD1 (6 bases). The germline V gene has CDR1 LGHNA and CDR2 YSLEER. V shed 0 bases and J shed 4 bases, with 18 bases lying between them. The CDR3 totals 17 residues. This chain's CDR3 is CASSQDSLSDRIYGYTF. CDR3 sequence (DNA): TGCGCCAGCAGCCAAGATTCACTGAGTGACAGGATCTATGGCTACACCTTC.

The chain joins TRBV6-6 to TRBJ1-3; D is possibly TRBD1 (6 bases). The germline V and J ends were trimmed by 8 bases and 0 bases, with 14 bases remaining between them. The germline V gene encodes CDR1 MNHNY and CDR2 SVGAGI (reference sequence). The CDR3 is made up of 15 amino acids. CDR3: CASRDTDLSGNTIYF. CDR3 sequence (DNA): TGTGCCAGCCGGGACACAGACCTCTCTGGAAACACCATATATTTT.

This chain connects TRBV7-2 to TRBJ1-1; unclear D gene. The CDR3 sequence is 12 residues long. The germline gives CDR1 SGHTA, CDR2 FQGNSA. With 5 bases removed from V and 0 bases from J, the gap between germline ends came to 4 bases. For the CDR3, the DNA is TGTGCCAGCAGCCGTATGAACACTGAAGCTTTCTTT. Its translation: CASSRMNTEAFF.

The gene calls are TRBV27 and TRBJ2-7; TRBD2 matches at 8 bases. Trimming took 2 bases from V and 3 from J; bases not matched to a gene: 9. The CDR3 loop spans 16 amino acids. Per germline, CDR1 MNHEY and CDR2 SMNVEV (reference sequence). CDR3 residues: CASSLGVGLGGYEQYF. The CDR3 nucleotides read TGTGCCAGCAGTTTAGGGGTGGGACTAGGAGGCTACGAGCAGTACTTC.

The J gene is TRBJ2-7, the V gene TRBV28; D not certain. The CDR3 is 14 residues long. Trimming took 3 bases from V and 2 from J, leaving 11 bases between them. CDR1 and CDR2 (germline): MDHEN, SYDVKM. The chain's CDR3 is CASSFDFFPYEQYF. CDR3 nucleotides: TGTGCCAGCAGTTTCGACTTCTTCCCCTACGAGCAGTACTTC.

This clone was seen once. J is TRBJ2-3 and V is TRBV10-1; 15 nucleotides line up with TRBD2. With V trimmed by 5 bases and J by 8 bases, 2 bases remained unmatched. Per the germline V gene, CDR1 is WNHNN and CDR2 is SYGVQD (reference sequence). This CDR3 is 14 amino acids long. As DNA, the CDR3 is TGCGCCAGCAGTCAGGGACTAGCGGGAGGTACGCAGTATTTT. It is translated as CASSQGLAGGTQYF.

The chain uses TRBV25-1 and TRBJ2-1, with D possibly TRBD2 on 5 matching bases. Trimming took off 1 base at V and 5 bases at J, with 21 bases between the two ends. Germline CDR1 and CDR2: MGHDK and SYGVNS. CDR3 length equals 18 residues. CDR3 in DNA: TGTGCCAGCAGTGAATTCTTCTTTACTGCGGGTAGGGACAATGAGCAGTTCTTC. It codes for CASSEFFFTAGRDNEQFF.

The DNA of the CDR3 is TGTGCCAGCAGCTCTGGGACAGCTACAAATGAAAAACTGTTTTTT. Protein sequence: CASSSGTATNEKLFF. This chain links TRBV5-4 with TRBJ1-4; 7 bases are shared with TRBD1. This CDR3 contains 15 residues. The junction had 7 bases not matched to a gene; V was cut back by 3 bases and J by 5 bases. Germline V gene lookup returns CDR1 SGHNT and CDR2 YYREEE (reference sequence).

Turning to this clone: Other nucleotide sequences in the sample specify the same CDR3. V usage is TRBV30 and J usage is TRBJ2-3, with 9 bases lining up with TRBD2. CDR1 and CDR2 (germline): GTSNPN, SVGIG (reference sequence). The CDR3 is made up of 16 amino acids. Trimming removed 0 bases from V and 5 bases from J; junction bases left unmatched: 9. This chain's CDR3 is CAWSVGAGGALDTQYF. Here the CDR3 DNA reads TGTGCCTGGAGTGTAGGCGCGGGAGGGGCCCTAGATACGCAGTATTTT. Full variable domain (remainder filled in from reference TRBV30 and TRBJ2-3): SQTIHQWPATLVQPVGSPLSLECTVEGTSNPNLYWYRQAAGRGLQLLFYSVGIGQISSEVPQNLSASRPQDRQFILSSKKLLLSDSGFYLCAWSVGAGGALDTQYFGPGTRLTVL.

This chain uses TRBV11-2 with TRBJ1-1; weak D call: TRBD1 (5 bases). CDR3 length: 13 amino acids. Trimming cost V 6 bases and J 5 bases, with 13 bases left between them. The germline CDR1 and CDR2 sequences are SGHAT and FQNNGV. The CDR3 reads CASRLQGGTEAFF. The CDR3 DNA reads TGTGCCAGCAGACTTCAGGGTGGTACTGAAGCTTTCTTT.

For this clone: Other DNA sequences within the sample encode an identical CDR3. The rearrangement joins TRBV5-1 to TRBJ2-3; D gene uncertain. Germline lookup yields CDR1 SGHRS and CDR2 YFSETQ. The CDR3 spans 12 residues. V was clipped by 4 bases and J by 5 bases, with 8 bases between them. DNA for the CDR3: TGCGCCAGCAGCCTGGCGAGAGATACGCAGTATTTT. Its protein product is CASSLARDTQYF.